This T cell receptor (beta chain) was sequenced during a study of shared T cell receptors in the human thymus. Between the trimmed V and J ends, which lost 7 bases and 7 bases, there was a span of 29 bases. The CDR3 runs 18 residues. Per germline, CDR1 LNHDA and CDR2 SQIVND (reference sequence). The protocol was immunoSEQ multiplex PCR, while the TCRdb copy is restricted to in-frame clones and leaves out a portion. The sample consists of 720,000 or so clones, roughly 88% of them appearing once. The same data also went into a second study, on human thymus T cells. That source adds: Corrective surgery for congenital heart defects was being performed on the healthy Finnish infants who served as donors. From resections taken during corrective heart surgery, the thymus tissue was obtained.

The receptor comes from a girl under two years old with a congenital heart defect. The chain employs TRBV19 and TRBJ2-1; D may be TRBD1 (7 bases). Sequencing was done on a sample of thymocytes. CDR3 in amino acids: CASTLGGIERGPGNEQFF. DNA of the CDR3: TGTGCCAGTACCTTGGGGGGTATTGAGAGGGGGCCAGGGAATGAGCAGTTCTTC. Using reference TRBV19 and TRBJ2-1 for the parts outside the CDR3, the full variable domain is DGGITQSPKYLFRKEGQNVTLSCEQNLNHDAMYWYRQDPGQGLRLIYYSQIVNDFQKGDIAEGYSVSREKKESFPLTVTSAQKNPTAFYLCASTLGGIERGPGNEQFFGPGTRLTVL.